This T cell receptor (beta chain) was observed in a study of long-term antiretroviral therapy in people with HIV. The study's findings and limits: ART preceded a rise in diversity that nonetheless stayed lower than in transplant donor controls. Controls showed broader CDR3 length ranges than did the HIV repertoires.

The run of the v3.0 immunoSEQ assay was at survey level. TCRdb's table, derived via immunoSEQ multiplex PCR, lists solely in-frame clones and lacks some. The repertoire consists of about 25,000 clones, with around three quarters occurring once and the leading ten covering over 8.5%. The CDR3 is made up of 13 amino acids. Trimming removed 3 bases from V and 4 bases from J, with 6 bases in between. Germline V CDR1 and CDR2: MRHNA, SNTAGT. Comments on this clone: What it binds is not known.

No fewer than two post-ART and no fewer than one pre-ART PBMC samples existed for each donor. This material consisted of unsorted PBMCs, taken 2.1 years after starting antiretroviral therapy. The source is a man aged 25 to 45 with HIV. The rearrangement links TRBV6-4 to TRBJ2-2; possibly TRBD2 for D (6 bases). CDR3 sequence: CASSEGLTGELFF. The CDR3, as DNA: TGTGCCAGCAGTGAGGGACTCACCGGGGAGCTGTTTTTT.